A single TCR beta chain is shown here with its context. What this receptor recognizes is not known. No base quality information exists; no much larger clone differs at one position. Sorted unstimulated T cells, along with proliferating T cells recovered from mixed lymphocyte reactions, underwent TCRbeta CDR3 sequencing. Fresh whole blood from around 11 HLA-typed healthy donors was used to isolate PBMCs. Unstimulated CD4+ regulatory T cells were FACS-sorted to map the origin of alloreactive clones. This sample stems from a study of siplizumab effects on memory and regulatory T cells (dated by TCRdb to about 2019). As for the study more broadly: The effect of the anti-CD2 antibody siplizumab on alloreactive T-cell subsets was examined in allogeneic mixed lymphocyte reactions constructed from human PBMCs. Overall results and qualifications from the work: Because sequences at frequencies below about 10^-5 were poorly captured, only a minor fraction of alloreactive clones could be mapped back to unstimulated subsets. Unstimulated naive T cells appeared to be more diverse than memory T cells, and naive cells seemed to make a substantial contribution to the alloresponse. Among mappable alloreactive CD4+ clones, an average Treg-derived fraction of about 70% was observed with siplizumab, compared with 25% to 30% in control reactions. The suppressive function of proliferating Tregs from siplizumab cultures was not functionally confirmed. For roughly 75-97% of proliferating CD4+ or CD8+ clones, no naive or memory phenotype could be assigned. The cumulative frequency of alloreactive sequences traceable to unstimulated CD4+ memory T cells was significantly reduced by siplizumab.

The method was the immunoSEQ multiplex PCR assay. Roughly 10^5 TCR templates per sample were assayed on the deep sequencing platform. Genomic DNA extracted from sorted T cells was the material used for TCRbeta CDR3 sequencing. The authors' analysis ran thus. The R programming language was used for the clonal analysis of the TCRbeta CDR3 data. Alloreactive CD4+ and CD8+ clones were defined by comparing unstimulated samples with post-reaction CFSE-low samples. Alloreactive CD4+ clones were assigned to regulatory or non-regulatory origin by matching sequences to sorted unstimulated Treg and non-Treg repertoires. The table comes from immuneACCESS by way of TCRdb, which keeps in-frame sequences with V and J called. Part of the clones is missing from these tables; in studies checked, under half for an unresolved V gene and the rest for unknown reasons. That table supplies the V and J calls and clone size; D and trimming were determined from the DNA. The sample table holds under 100,000 clones, of which about 87% were seen once. Roughly 1.4% of the sample is in the top ten clones.

The germline V gene (reference sequence) gives CDR1 as MNHNY and CDR2 as SVGAGI. The CDR3 has 16 amino acids, counting the end cysteine and phenylalanine. Of all the DNA, just the CDR3 is kept, 48 bases in frame from base 1. Clipping removes 7 bases from V and 1 base from J, with 9 as the unmatched junction base count. Sequenced input: Tregs sorted from blood. This TCR was sampled from a human donor in good health. The chain is encoded by TRBV6-6 joined to TRBJ2-7, with 11 bases in between that match TRBD1. The DNA reads as follows: TGTGCCAGCACCGATACCGGGACAGGGGGATCCTACGAGCAGTACTTC. This is translated as CASTDTGTGGSYEQYF.